A single sample gave rise to the 23 T cell receptor beta chains below, sequenced in a study of a mutant IDH1 vaccine in newly diagnosed glioma. The assay was immunoSEQ multiplex PCR, and TCRdb's table has in-frame clones only and misses some. Of 50,000 or so clones in the sample, approximately 88% were seen once. Time point in this sample: week 47, end of study. Each vaccine dose was 300 ug of mutant IDH1 20-mer peptide, with topical imiquimod. These receptors lack a known antigen. The specimen was PBMCs, collected from a glioma patient whose treatment included an IDH1 peptide vaccine. Receptors were obtained from a woman aged 25 to 39 with glioma. Some clones in this sample may be carry-over from other donors' samples.

This chain links TRBV12-5 with TRBJ1-5; TRBD1 agrees at 7 bases. The germline CDR1 and CDR2 sequences are LGHNT and FRNRAP. The V gene end was trimmed by 1 base and the J gene end by 7 bases; junction bases not matched to a gene: 4. This CDR3 contains 14 residues. CDR3: CASGLGQGGQPQHF. CDR3 DNA sequence: TGTGCTAGTGGTTTGGGGCAGGGGGGGCAGCCCCAGCATTTT.

V and J are TRBV7-8 and TRBJ1-2, with D possibly matching TRBD1 (5 bases). The V end was cut by 0 bases, the J end by 5 bases, with 13 bases between. CDR1 SGHVS and CDR2 FQNEAQ come from the germline V gene. The CDR3 is 15 amino acids. CDR3 sequence reads: CASSLAGQSGYGYTF. The CDR3 DNA sequence: TGTGCCAGCAGCTTAGCGGGGCAGTCCGGATATGGCTACACCTTC.

The chain uses TRBV4-1 and TRBJ1-5; unclear D gene. Looked up from germline, CDR1 is MGHRA and CDR2 is YSYEKL. Trimming removed 2 bases from V and 0 bases from J, with 8 bases in between. The CDR3 contains 15 residues. CDR3 sequence reads: CASSQRVASNQPQHF. The DNA of the CDR3 is TGCGCCAGCAGCCAACGGGTAGCTAGCAATCAGCCCCAGCATTTT.

The chain carries TRBV14 and TRBJ1-1; no reliable D call. Germline V gene lookup returns CDR1 SGHDN and CDR2 FVKESK. V was cut by 4 bases and J by 0 bases, with 9 bases left in between. The CDR3 sequence is 14 residues long. The CDR3 region is CASSPFVMNTEAFF. The CDR3 region has the DNA TGTGCCAGCAGCCCCTTCGTGATGAACACTGAAGCTTTCTTT.

The gene calls are TRBV29-1 and TRBJ2-3; D ambiguous. Germline V CDR1 and CDR2: SQVTM, ANQGSEA. Trimming removed 5 bases from V and 5 bases from J, with 5 bases in between. This CDR3 has 10 amino acids. The CDR3 reads CSVQRDTQYF. The DNA of the CDR3 is TGCAGCGTTCAGCGAGATACGCAGTATTTT.

This sequence joins TRBV6-1 and TRBJ1-5; 10 bases match TRBD1. After removal of 3 bases from V and 2 bases from J, the junction contained 13 bases not matched to a gene. Germline V CDR1 and CDR2: MNHNS, SASEGT. The CDR3 runs 19 residues. The CDR3 coding sequence is TGTGCCAGCAGTGATATGGTGGGGACAGGGGACTTCGGCAATCAGCCCCAGCATTTT. It specifies CASSDMVGTGDFGNQPQHF.

The rearrangement joins TRBV4-2 to TRBJ1-1; 9 bases are a match to TRBD1. Germline assignment: CDR1 LGHNA and CDR2 YNFKEQ. J was trimmed by 5 bases and V by 7 bases; bases with no gene match: 8. This CDR3 is built from 14 residues. In nucleotides, the CDR3 is TGTGCCAGCAACGAACAGGGGGCGCGTACTGAAGCTTTCTTT. It specifies CASNEQGARTEAFF.

The chain combines TRBV10-2 with TRBJ1-1; no clear D. CDR1 is WSHSY, CDR2 SAAADI, per germline. V lost 1 base to trimming and J lost 0 bases, with 9 bases between them. The CDR3 covers 15 residues. The CDR3 DNA reads as TGCGCCAGCAGTGAGTACGGCAATATGAACACTGAAGCTTTCTTT. Translation: CASSEYGNMNTEAFF.

The chain recombines TRBV5-1 with TRBJ1-1; 11 nucleotides align to TRBD1. The J segment lost 3 bases and the V segment lost 2 bases, leaving 9 bases of the junction unmatched. Per germline, CDR1 SGHRS and CDR2 YFSETQ. The CDR3 is made up of 17 amino acids. Here the CDR3 reads CASSFQPRGQGDTEAFF. CDR3 DNA: TGCGCCAGCAGCTTTCAGCCAAGGGGACAGGGGGACACTGAAGCTTTCTTT. Combining the CDR3 with reference TRBV5-1 and TRBJ1-1 gives the whole variable domain KAGVTQTPRYLIKTRGQQVTLSCSPISGHRSVSWYQQTPGQGLQFLFEYFSETQRNKGNFPGRFSGRQFSNSRSEMNVSTLELGDSALYLCASSFQPRGQGDTEAFFGQGTRLTVV.

The CDR3: CASNVQVSYEQYF. The DNA of the CDR3 is TGTGCCAGCAACGTACAGGTATCTTACGAGCAGTACTTC. The J gene is TRBJ2-7, the V gene TRBV6-1; tentative D call: TRBD1 (5 bases). The V end was cut by 7 bases, the J end by 4 bases, with 14 bases between. Germline assignment: CDR1 MNHNS and CDR2 SASEGT. This CDR3 has 13 amino acids.

This clone was seen a few times. The chain has TRBV9 and TRBJ2-7; D uncertain. The CDR3 covers 15 residues. V lost 4 bases and J lost 3, with 17 bases in between. Germline V lookup: CDR1 SGDLS, CDR2 YYNGEE. CDR3 bases: TGTGCCAGCAGCCCAGACCTCGACCCGATCTACGAGCAGTACTTC. This codes for CASSPDLDPIYEQYF.

The rearrangement links TRBV9 to TRBJ2-1; tentatively, D is TRBD2 (5 bases). The germline gives CDR1 SGDLS, CDR2 YYNGEE. Trimming pared 0 bases from V and 7 bases from J, leaving 14 bases between. The CDR3 spans 15 residues. The DNA of the CDR3 is TGTGCCAGCAGCGTAGGGGCTAGCCAAGGAAATGAGCAGTTCTTC. Amino acid sequence: CASSVGASQGNEQFF.

The chain couples TRBV13 to TRBJ2-7; either TRBD1 or TRBD2 may fit D (5 bases each). V was clipped by 0 bases and J by 2 bases, with 11 bases between them. The germline V gene encodes CDR1 PRHDT and CDR2 FYEKMQ (reference sequence). The CDR3 has 15 residues. CDR3 DNA: TGTGCCAGCAGCTTAGGTTTCGGGGACGCCTACGAGCAGTACTTC. This encodes CASSLGFGDAYEQYF.

This chain uses TRBV12-1 with TRBJ2-7; the table's D gene call, TRBD2, was not cross checked with the DNA. TRBV12-1 is an annotated pseudogene. The CDR3 has 15 amino acids. The CDR3 DNA reads TGTGCCAGCAGCTCCCCCGCGTGGTCTCGCTACGAGCAGTACTTC. Protein product: CASSSPAWSRYEQYF.

The CDR3 coding sequence is TGTGCCAGCAGCGCCACCCGGGGGGAATACACTGAAGCTTTCTTT. This codes for CASSATRGEYTEAFF. J is TRBJ1-1 and V is TRBV9, with D tentatively TRBD1 (5 bases). This CDR3 spans 15 amino acids. The germline CDR1 and CDR2 sequences are SGDLS and YYNGEE. V was clipped by 3 bases and J by 3 bases, with 15 bases between them.

The chain combines TRBV11-2 with TRBJ2-3; no reliable D call. The CDR3 is 14 residues long. Trimming shortened V by 4 bases and J by 0 bases, and 8 bases separated the two germline ends. Germline values: CDR1 SGHAT, CDR2 FQNNGV. Here the CDR3 DNA reads TGTGCCAGCAGCTCCTTAGGGAGCACAGATACGCAGTATTTT. Protein product: CASSSLGSTDTQYF.

The gene calls are TRBV28 and TRBJ2-7; D possibly corresponds to TRBD2 (6 bases). Between the trimmed V and J ends, which lost 2 bases and 5 bases, there was a span of 10 bases. Germline CDR1 MDHEN, CDR2 SYDVKM. The length of the CDR3 is 13 residues. The CDR3 DNA sequence: TGTGCCAGCAGTTTAATAGCGGCACACGAGCAGTACTTC. It specifies CASSLIAAHEQYF.

The chain uses TRBV6-5 and TRBJ2-7; perhaps TRBD1 as D (5 bases). The CDR3 is 15 amino acids. The germline gives CDR1 MNHEY, CDR2 SVGAGI. The ends were cut back, 0 bases at V and 0 bases at J, with 9 bases in the middle. The CDR3 nucleotides are TGTGCCAGCAGTTACTCGAAAGGGGTCTCCTACGAGCAGTACTTC. It specifies CASSYSKGVSYEQYF.

The chain recombines TRBV5-6 with TRBJ1-4, with D possibly being TRBD1 (5 bases). Per the germline V gene, CDR1 is SGHDT and CDR2 is YYEEEE. The CDR3 runs to 14 residues. Trimming removed 4 bases at V and 8 bases at J, with 15 bases between. The CDR3 here is CASSLGTRWEKLFF. As DNA, the CDR3 is TGTGCCAGCAGCCTGGGGACCAGGTGGGAAAAACTGTTTTTT.

V gene TRBV13 combines with J gene TRBJ2-1; TRBD2 might be the D (7 bases). Germline V CDR1 and CDR2: PRHDT, FYEKMQ (reference sequence). The V end lost 6 bases, the J end lost 8 bases, and 20 bases lay between the germline ends. The CDR3 is 15 residues long. CDR3 coding DNA: TGTGCCAGCAGTTCAAAGGGGGGGTTTCGCGATGAGCAGTTCTTC. Residues: CASSSKGGFRDEQFF.

The V gene is TRBV29-1, the J gene TRBJ1-1, with TRBD1 matching 7 bases. The CDR3 spans 16 residues. V dropped 3 bases and J dropped 6; count of bases not matched to a gene: 16. Germline V gene sequence: CDR1 SQVTM, CDR2 ANQGSEA. The CDR3, as DNA: TGCAGCGTTGATAATGTAGGGGGCAGTGGAAAAGCTGAAGCTTTCTTT. It specifies CSVDNVGGSGKAEAFF.

J is TRBJ1-1 and V is TRBV11-3; D is ambiguous. Trimming stripped 4 bases from V and 4 bases from J, with 16 bases between. The length of the CDR3 is 15 residues. Germline values: CDR1 SGHNT, CDR2 YENEEA. CDR3 nucleotide sequence: TGTGCCAGCAGCTCCCAGGCCCGGGGAGGCACTGAAGCTTTCTTT. Translated: CASSSQARGGTEAFF.

The count of this clone is one. J is TRBJ2-7 and V is TRBV7-2; D is uncertain. This CDR3 spans 13 amino acids. Germline CDR1 is SGHTA and CDR2 is FQGNSA. V lost 5 bases, J lost 5 bases, and 13 bases lay in between. CDR3 coding DNA: TGTGCCAGCAGCCCTCAGCAGGTGCACGAGCAGTACTTC. Residues: CASSPQQVHEQYF.